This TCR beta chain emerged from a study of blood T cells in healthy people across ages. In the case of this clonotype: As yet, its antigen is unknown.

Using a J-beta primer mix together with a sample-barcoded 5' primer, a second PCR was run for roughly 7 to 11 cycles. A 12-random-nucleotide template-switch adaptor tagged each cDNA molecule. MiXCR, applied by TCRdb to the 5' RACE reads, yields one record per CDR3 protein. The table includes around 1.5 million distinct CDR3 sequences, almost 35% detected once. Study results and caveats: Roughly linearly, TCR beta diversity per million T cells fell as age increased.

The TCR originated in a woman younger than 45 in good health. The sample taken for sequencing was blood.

CDR3 sequence: CASSLSPSGRNEQYF. CDR3 in DNA: TGTGCCAGCAGTTTATCCCCTAGCGGGAGAAACGAGCAGTACTTC. The chain couples TRBV28 to TRBJ2-7; 10 nucleotides line up with TRBD2. In germline, CDR1 is MDHEN, CDR2 SYDVKM. Trimming cost V 1 base and J 5 bases; bases outside gene matches: 5. The CDR3 runs 15 residues.